A single sample is the source of the 24 T cell receptor beta chains below, sequenced in a study of cytomegalovirus exposure and HLA in healthy donors (dated by TCRdb to 2016 to 2017). Library method: the immunoSEQ multiplex PCR assay. For the multiplex PCR, a mixture combining 60 forward primers for TCR Vbeta segments and 13 reverse primers for TCR Jbeta segments was used. Held by TCRdb, this immuneACCESS table contains in-frame sequences only and omits some clones. Under half of the omission traces to an unresolved V gene where checked; the cause of the rest is unknown. This sample comprises about 83,000 clones, more than 70% of them detected only once. The ten largest clones represent 3.5% to 5% of the sample. Sequenced input: PBMCs. These receptors all stem from a man in his 60s in good health and CMV-seronegative.

This chain connects TRBV5-5 to TRBJ1-3; D remains unclear. Trimming took 0 bases from V and 7 from J, leaving 14 bases between them. CDR1 and CDR2 from the germline V gene are SGHKS and YYEKEE (reference sequence). This CDR3 is built from 15 residues. CDR3 bases: TGTGCCAGCAGCTTGGGGAGCCCGGCGGGGAACACCATATATTTT. It translates to CASSLGSPAGNTIYF.

This clone was seen more than once but under ten times. The chain links TRBV19 to TRBJ1-2; tentative D call: TRBD1 (6 bases). Germline V gene lookup returns CDR1 LNHDA and CDR2 SQIVND (reference sequence). V shed 7 bases and J shed 7 bases, with 16 bases lying between them. The CDR3 loop spans 13 amino acids. This chain's CDR3 is CASTRGGASGYTF. The CDR3 DNA reads TGTGCCAGTACCCGCGGGGGCGCAAGTGGCTACACCTTC.

V gene TRBV10-3 combines with J gene TRBJ2-7; TRBD1 agrees at 12 bases. Germline CDR1 ENHRY, CDR2 SYGVKD. The CDR3 length is 17 residues. Unmatched junction bases numbered 18, after V lost 10 bases and J lost 5 bases. The CDR3 loop is CATIPFERDRGLDEQYF. The CDR3 DNA sequence: TGTGCCACTATCCCCTTTGAAAGGGACAGGGGGCTCGACGAGCAGTACTTC.

The chain couples TRBV14 to TRBJ2-5; maybe TRBD1 (7 bases). Trimming took off 1 base at V and 5 bases at J, with 14 bases between the two ends. From germline, CDR1 is SGHDN and CDR2 FVKESK. This CDR3 comprises 15 residues. CDR3 in amino acids: CASSQVWTGGETQYF. As DNA, the CDR3 is TGTGCCAGCAGCCAAGTCTGGACAGGAGGGGAGACCCAGTACTTC.

The table lists this clone with a few counts. The chain combines TRBV5-8 with TRBJ2-3, with D possibly matching TRBD2 (6 bases). Looked up from germline, CDR1 is SGHTS and CDR2 is YDEGEE. The V and J ends lost 1 base and 2 bases respectively, with 8 bases between them. This CDR3 has 14 amino acids. CDR3 sequence reads: CASSLWGDTDTQYF. The CDR3 DNA sequence: TGTGCCAGCAGCTTGTGGGGGGACACAGATACGCAGTATTTT.

The V gene is TRBV9, the J gene TRBJ1-4; 7 bases are a match to TRBD1. Trimming at V came to 2 bases and at J to 2 bases, leaving 6 bases not matched to a gene. Per germline, CDR1 SGDLS and CDR2 YYNGEE. The CDR3 runs 16 residues. CDR3 sequence (DNA): TGTGCCAGCAGCGTTCAAGGGGGCGGCACTAATGAAAAACTGTTTTTT. Translating it yields CASSVQGGGTNEKLFF.

This clone was counted once. V gene TRBV4-1 combines with J gene TRBJ1-6; a weak D match, TRBD1 (5 bases). Trimming cost V 8 bases and J 3 bases, with 14 bases left between them. The CDR3 runs to 15 residues. The germline gives CDR1 MGHRA, CDR2 YSYEKL. CDR3 region: CASGPSGGYNSPLHF. Here the CDR3 DNA reads TGCGCCAGCGGCCCCTCGGGGGGCTATAATTCACCCCTCCACTTT.

The chain is built from TRBV12-1 and TRBJ2-3; the D call in the table, TRBD2, was not verified against the DNA. TRBV12-1 is reported as a pseudogene. The CDR3 contains 15 residues. The CDR3 nucleotides are TGTGCCAGCAGCTATCGGGGGGGCTTCACAGATACGCAGTATTTT. It codes for CASSYRGGFTDTQYF.

V is TRBV28 and J is TRBJ1-3; tentatively, D is TRBD1 (6 bases). CDR3 size: 17 residues. Germline loops: CDR1 MDHEN, CDR2 SYDVKM. V was clipped by 3 bases and J by 1 base, with 16 bases between them. The CDR3 DNA is TGTGCCAGCAGTTTCGTTGCGGGGGGCCGGTCTGGAAACACCATATATTTT. Its protein product is CASSFVAGGRSGNTIYF.

J is TRBJ1-1 and V is TRBV4-1, with D perhaps matching TRBD1 (6 bases). With 0 bases removed from V and 8 bases from J, the gap between germline ends came to 10 bases. The CDR3 length is 13 residues. Germline CDR1 reads MGHRA; CDR2 reads YSYEKL. CDR3 sequence reads: CASSQETGTEAFF. The CDR3 DNA reads as TGCGCCAGCAGCCAAGAAACCGGGACAGAAGCTTTCTTT.

This clone is a singleton in its sample. The chain recombines TRBV7-9 with TRBJ2-5, with D possibly matching TRBD2 (6 bases). Near its end, the DNA agrees better with TRBJ2-7, so the J call may be wrong. This CDR3 is built from 14 residues. CDR1 SEHNR and CDR2 FQNEAQ come from the germline V gene (reference sequence). The CDR3 is CASSPPGEDYEQYF. In nucleotides, the CDR3 is TGTGCCAGCAGCCCCCCCGGGGAGGACTACGAGCAGTACTTC.

J is TRBJ1-6 and V is TRBV5-1, with 7 bases that match TRBD1. This CDR3 is built from 14 residues. With 4 bases clipped from V and 10 bases from J, the junction kept 8 bases outside the gene matches. In germline, CDR1 is SGHRS, CDR2 YFSETQ. The CDR3 is CASSTTGIGSPLHF. CDR3 nucleotides: TGCGCCAGCAGCACGACAGGGATAGGATCACCCCTCCACTTT.

V and J are TRBV5-1 and TRBJ1-4; a weak D match, TRBD1 (6 bases). Per the germline V gene, CDR1 is SGHRS and CDR2 is YFSETQ. Trimming removed 4 bases from V and 5 bases from J, with 12 bases in between. This CDR3 has 14 amino acids. This CDR3 is CASSPGQTNEKLFF. CDR3 nucleotides: TGCGCCAGCAGCCCCGGACAGACCAATGAAAAACTGTTTTTT.

V is TRBV30 and J is TRBJ2-2; perhaps TRBD2 as D (5 bases). Germline values: CDR1 GTSNPN, CDR2 SVGIG (reference sequence). Trimming stripped 2 bases from V and 4 bases from J, with 14 bases between. The CDR3 is 15 residues long. The CDR3 spells CAWSPERSVTGELFF. The CDR3 DNA sequence: TGTGCCTGGAGTCCCGAGCGGTCCGTCACCGGGGAGCTGTTTTTT.

The chain employs TRBV5-6 and TRBJ2-2; 8 positions agree with TRBD2. From germline, CDR1 is SGHDT and CDR2 YYEEEE. Trimming removed 2 bases from V and 1 base from J; junction bases left unmatched: 10. The CDR3 covers 18 residues. CDR3 sequence reads: CASSFIPGTRGNTGELFF. CDR3 DNA sequence: TGTGCCAGCAGCTTTATCCCGGGGACTAGAGGGAACACCGGGGAGCTGTTTTTT.

This clone was found once. The chain employs TRBV9 and TRBJ2-7; TRBD2 matches at 12 bases. Germline V lookup: CDR1 SGDLS, CDR2 YYNGEE. This CDR3 is 14 amino acids long. V dropped 4 bases and J dropped 7; count of bases not matched to a gene: 6. CDR3 nucleotides: TGTGCCAGCAGCCCTAGCGGGGGGGTTCGGGAGCAGTACTTC. Translating gives CASSPSGGVREQYF.

The CDR3 coding sequence is TGCGCCAGCAGCGGGGGACAGGGCTATGGCTACACCTTC. It translates to CASSGGQGYGYTF. V usage is TRBV5-1 and J usage is TRBJ1-2, with TRBD1 identical over 9 bases. Germline V lookup: CDR1 SGHRS, CDR2 YFSETQ. Trimming removed 4 bases from V and 4 bases from J; junction bases left unmatched: 2. There are 13 residues in the CDR3.

This rearrangement joins TRBV30 to TRBJ2-3; 9 nucleotides line up with TRBD1. Unmatched junction bases numbered 10, after V lost 0 bases and J lost 3 bases. The CDR3 covers 17 residues. Germline V lookup: CDR1 GTSNPN, CDR2 SVGIG (reference sequence). The CDR3 DNA sequence: TGTGCCTGGAGTGTCCCCCGGGGGGACAGGGAGACAGATACGCAGTATTTT. It is translated as CAWSVPRGDRETDTQYF.

This chain connects TRBV9 to TRBJ2-1; TRBD2 might be the D (5 bases). The germline V gene encodes CDR1 SGDLS and CDR2 YYNGEE. V lost 4 bases to trimming and J lost 0 bases, with 17 bases between them. The CDR3 has 17 residues. The CDR3 here is CASSTEGERSSYNEQFF. CDR3 DNA: TGTGCCAGCAGCACCGAGGGCGAGCGGAGCTCCTACAATGAGCAGTTCTTC.

The chain carries TRBV5-1 and TRBJ2-7; TRBD1 matches 7 bases. The ends lost 6 bases at V and 1 base at J; junction bases unmatched: 4. CDR3 length: 13 amino acids. Germline V gene data show CDR1 as SGHRS and CDR2 as YFSETQ. The CDR3 region has the DNA TGCGCCAGCACCCAGACAGGGTCCTACGAGCAGTACTTC. This gives the protein CASTQTGSYEQYF.

This clone was found a few times. The chain is built from TRBV6-6 and TRBJ1-5, with D possibly being TRBD1 (5 bases). Germline V gives CDR1 MNHNY, CDR2 SVGAGI (reference sequence). The CDR3 runs to 14 residues. Trimming shortened V by 2 bases and J by 7 bases, and 12 bases separated the two germline ends. Here the CDR3 DNA reads TGTGCCAGCAGTTACCCGGGGGTCGGGCAGCCCCAGCATTTT. Residues: CASSYPGVGQPQHF.

V gene TRBV29-1 combines with J gene TRBJ2-3; TRBD2 matches 7 bases. This CDR3 is built from 12 residues. Germline V lookup: CDR1 SQVTM, CDR2 ANQGSEA. V gave up 7 bases and J gave up 5 bases; unmatched junction bases: 6. The DNA of the CDR3 is TGCAGCGGCTGGGACTACCGAGATACGCAGTATTTT. This translates into CSGWDYRDTQYF.

The CDR3 region has the DNA TGTGCCAGCAGTGAGGAAACAGGGGGCAGCTATGGCTACACCTTC. It translates to CASSEETGGSYGYTF. The rearrangement uses TRBV6-1 and TRBJ1-2; 9 nucleotides align to TRBD1. V dropped 3 bases and J dropped 4; count of bases not matched to a gene: 6. Germline CDR1 and CDR2: MNHNS and SASEGT. The CDR3 spans 15 residues.

This clone occurred a few times. The gene calls are TRBV5-1 and TRBJ1-2; D not resolved. Between the trimmed V and J ends, which lost 0 bases and 1 base, there was a span of 7 bases. The germline V gene encodes CDR1 SGHRS and CDR2 YFSETQ. This CDR3 contains 14 residues. The CDR3 loop is CASSLGRVNYGYTF. The CDR3 coding sequence is TGCGCCAGCAGCTTGGGTCGGGTTAACTATGGCTACACCTTC.